This T cell receptor (beta chain) was sequenced during a study of T cell responses to AZD1222 COVID-19 vaccine. Whole-study context: The analysis combined second doses at about 4 or about 12 weeks. Overall study findings and caveats: All repertoire sampling was performed exclusively after the peak T cell response.

Germline values: CDR1 PRHDT, CDR2 FYEKMQ (reference sequence). This CDR3 spans 17 amino acids. Germline trimming cut 5 bases from V and 6 bases from J; bases unmatched to any gene: 15. Note on this clone: Its antigen is unknown.

Profiling relied on immunoSEQ multiplex PCR, and the TCRdb table lists in-frame clones only, not all of them. This table has about 150,000 clones, roughly 80% appearing once. The specimen comprised peripheral blood, sampled on day 0 of AZD1222 vaccination. The source of this sequence is an adult in good health. The chain uses TRBV13 and TRBJ1-4; 7 bases match TRBD1. This chain's CDR3 is CASSGGPPGQLDEKLFF. As DNA, the CDR3 is TGTGCCAGCAGCGGAGGGCCTCCGGGACAGCTCGATGAAAAACTGTTTTTT.